One and the same sample provided the 21 T cell receptor beta chains below, sequenced in a study of spatial heterogeneity in lung cancer. TCRdb called the 5' RACE reads again in MiXCR, with one record for every CDR3 protein. The table has just over 25,000 distinct CDR3 sequences, around 13% seen once. Documented time point: sample taken at primary tumor resection. Without sorting, whole RNA was sequenced from tumor, nontumor lung or frozen PBMC. The sample was PBMCs, taken at surgery. These receptors all stem from a female donor with early-stage non-small cell lung cancer.

In this sample, this clonotype turned up many times. The rearrangement joins TRBV9 to TRBJ2-1; 7 bases agree with TRBD1. This CDR3 is 11 amino acids long. The germline CDR1 and CDR2 sequences are SGDLS and YYNGEE. V lost 5 bases, J lost 10 bases, and 3 bases stayed unmatched. The DNA of the CDR3 is TGTGCCAGCAGTGACAGGGTCGAGCAGTTCTTC. It yields the protein CASSDRVEQFF. The full variable domain, with the rest looked up from reference TRBV9 and TRBJ2-1, is DSGVTQTPKHLITATGQRVTLRCSPRSGDLSVYWYQQSLDQGLQFLIQYYNGEERAKGNILERFSAQQFPDLHSELNLSSLELGDSALYFCASSDRVEQFFGPGTRLTVL.

This clonotype has ten or more counts. This chain uses TRBV29-1 with TRBJ1-1; D gene uncertain. This CDR3 comprises 20 residues. V lost 0 bases and J 0 bases, leaving 26 bases between the germline ends. The V gene's germline CDR1 is SQVTM and CDR2 ANQGSEA. CDR3 amino acids: CSVEDTLLADLPSMNTEAFF. In nucleotides, the CDR3 is TGCAGCGTTGAAGACACCCTCCTGGCGGACTTACCATCTATGAACACTGAAGCTTTCTTT.

This clonotype was seen repeatedly, ten times or more. This chain joins TRBV5-4 and TRBJ2-2; D gene ambiguous. Trimming took off 4 bases at V and 3 bases at J, with 4 bases between the two ends. CDR1 is SGHNT, CDR2 YYREEE, per germline (reference sequence). The CDR3 is 12 amino acids. The CDR3 loop is CASSMDTGELFF. Written as DNA, the CDR3 is TGTGCCAGCAGCATGGACACCGGGGAGCTGTTTTTT.

The CDR3 is CASSLSRDRRLQYQETQYF. In DNA, the CDR3 is TGTGCCAGCAGTTTATCTCGCGACAGGAGACTCCAGTACCAAGAGACCCAGTACTTC. The J gene is TRBJ2-5, the V gene TRBV12-3 or TRBV12-4; D is perhaps TRBD1 (6 bases). V was clipped by 2 bases and J by 0 bases, with 22 bases between them. This CDR3 is built from 19 residues.

This clonotype appeared a few times. The chain recombines TRBV20-1 with TRBJ2-3; D is perhaps TRBD2 (6 bases). Deletions cut 3 bases from V and 2 bases from J, with 15 bases between. This CDR3 has 15 residues. In germline, CDR1 is DFQATT, CDR2 SNEGSKA (reference sequence). The CDR3 DNA reads as TGCAGTGCTAGTGGGAGAGGAGGGTACACAGATACGCAGTATTTT. Translating gives CSASGRGGYTDTQYF.

This clonotype was counted ten times or more. The genes are TRBV3-2 and TRBJ2-6; the table's D call TRBD1 went unverified against the DNA. TRBV3-2 is listed as a pseudogene. The CDR3 consists of 19 residues. This CDR3 reads CASSRGRGGELSGANVLTF. CDR3 nucleotide sequence: TGTGCCAGCAGCCGGGGCAGGGGCGGCGAGTTGTCTGGGGCCAACGTCCTGACTTTC.

The table lists this clonotype with many counts. The chain carries TRBV6-6 and TRBJ1-6, with 8 bases lining up with TRBD1. CDR3 length equals 14 residues. The V gene end was trimmed by 2 bases and the J gene end by 8 bases; junction bases not matched to a gene: 2. Germline V gives CDR1 MNHNY, CDR2 SVGAGI (reference sequence). The CDR3 nucleotides read TGTGCCAGCAGTTACCTGACAGGGGATTCACCCCTCCACTTT. It yields the protein CASSYLTGDSPLHF.

In this sample, this clonotype turned up many times. The J gene is TRBJ1-1, the V gene TRBV4-2; the D is unclear. Trimming stripped 7 bases from V and 3 bases from J, with 15 bases between. The CDR3 is made up of 14 amino acids. CDR1 is LGHNA and CDR2 is YNFKEQ in the germline V gene. The CDR3: CASTYLGPDTEAFF. As DNA, the CDR3 is TGTGCCAGCACCTATCTCGGACCGGACACTGAAGCTTTCTTT.

This clonotype was picked up many times. The rearrangement uses TRBV24-1 and TRBJ2-1; 12 nucleotides align to TRBD2. CDR3 length: 16 residues. Germline-derived CDR1 and CDR2 are KGHDR and SFDVKD. V trimming: 4 bases; J trimming: 6 bases; junction bases outside the gene matches: 6. CDR3 in DNA: TGTGCCACCAGTGAAGTACTAGCGGGGGGAATCAATGAGCAGTTCTTC. This sequence encodes CATSEVLAGGINEQFF.

V and J are TRBV5-1 and TRBJ2-2, with D uncertain. There are 13 residues in the CDR3. Deletions cut 2 bases from V and 7 bases from J, with 9 bases between. Germline assignment: CDR1 SGHRS and CDR2 YFSETQ. The CDR3 loop reads CASSFPSHGELFF. The CDR3, as DNA: TGCGCCAGCAGCTTTCCCTCCCACGGGGAGCTGTTTTTT.

This clonotype was seen ten or more times. The chain uses TRBV12-3 or TRBV12-4 and TRBJ1-2; 8 bases are a match to TRBD1. This CDR3 has 13 amino acids. Germline trimming cut 3 bases from V and 6 bases from J; bases unmatched to any gene: 3. The CDR3 protein is CASSFGQGDGYTF. CDR3 bases: TGTGCCAGCAGTTTCGGACAGGGAGATGGCTACACCTTC.

The genes are TRBV5-1 and TRBJ2-3, with 7 bases aligning to TRBD2. The CDR3 is 14 residues long. The V gene end was trimmed by 2 bases and the J gene end by 4 bases; junction bases not matched to a gene: 4. From germline, CDR1 is SGHRS and CDR2 YFSETQ. The CDR3 loop is CASSLQRESDTQYF. In nucleotides, the CDR3 is TGCGCCAGCAGCTTACAGCGGGAATCAGATACGCAGTATTTT.

This chain links TRBV28 with TRBJ1-6; D unresolved. This CDR3 region has 12 residues. V lost 7 bases and J 7 bases, leaving 8 bases between the germline ends. CDR1 MDHEN and CDR2 SYDVKM come from the germline V gene. CDR3 sequence (DNA): TGTGCCAGCATCGACGGGAATTCACCCCTCCACTTT. Protein sequence: CASIDGNSPLHF.

This clonotype was seen ten or more times. The chain employs TRBV5-1 and TRBJ2-1; D remains ambiguous. The germline CDR1 and CDR2 sequences are SGHRS and YFSETQ. The CDR3 is 13 residues long. Trimming pared 3 bases from V and 6 bases from J, leaving 10 bases between. The CDR3 spells CASSSGSGNEQFF. The CDR3 DNA sequence: TGCGCCAGCAGCTCCGGGTCGGGCAATGAGCAGTTCTTC.

This clonotype was picked up many times. The chain has TRBV18 and TRBJ1-1; no clear D gene. Trimming took 3 bases from V and 6 from J, leaving 20 bases between them. CDR3 length: 16 amino acids. The germline V gene encodes CDR1 KGHSH and CDR2 LQKENI. The CDR3 sequence: CASSPSAGRGRAEAFF. In nucleotides, the CDR3 is TGTGCCAGCTCACCGTCCGCGGGCCGAGGTCGGGCTGAAGCTTTCTTT.

This clonotype was observed many times. The chain joins TRBV3-1 to TRBJ2-2; no clear D gene. V was clipped by 1 base and J by 2 bases, with 8 bases between them. CDR3 length: 15 amino acids. CDR1 LGHDT and CDR2 YNNKEL come from the germline V gene (reference sequence). CDR3 sequence: CASSQGATNTGELFF. CDR3 DNA sequence: TGTGCCAGCAGCCAAGGAGCGACTAACACCGGGGAGCTGTTTTTT.

The table lists this clonotype with many counts. The chain carries TRBV4-2 and TRBJ2-3; D is possibly TRBD2 (5 bases). The CDR3 is 14 residues long. Trimming removed 7 bases from V and 1 base from J, with 12 bases in between. From germline, CDR1 is LGHNA and CDR2 YNFKEQ. As DNA, the CDR3 is TGTGCCAGCAATACCGGACTCGGCACAGATACGCAGTATTTT. Protein sequence: CASNTGLGTDTQYF.

The table lists this clonotype with many counts. This sequence joins TRBV6-2 or TRBV6-3 and TRBJ2-5, with unresolved D. Trimming took 7 bases from V and 0 from J, leaving 18 bases between them. Germline V gives CDR1 MNHEY, CDR2 SVGEGT. The CDR3 contains 16 residues. The CDR3 loop reads CASTERIGVYQETQYF. CDR3 bases: TGTGCCAGCACCGAACGGATAGGAGTGTACCAAGAGACCCAGTACTTC.

In this sample, this clonotype turned up many times. The chain is built from TRBV27 and TRBJ2-1; D is uncertain. CDR1 is MNHEY and CDR2 is SMNVEV in the germline V gene (reference sequence). This CDR3 contains 14 residues. Between the trimmed V and J ends, which lost 5 bases and 0 bases, there was a span of 8 bases. CDR3 coding DNA: TGTGCCAGCAGTACGGGTAGCTCCTACAATGAGCAGTTCTTC. This sequence encodes CASSTGSSYNEQFF.

This clonotype was counted ten times or more. The V and J genes are TRBV5-1 and TRBJ1-3, with D perhaps TRBD1 (5 bases). V was trimmed by 4 bases and J by 4 bases, leaving 9 bases between them. The CDR3 has 13 amino acids. Germline-derived CDR1 and CDR2 are SGHRS and YFSETQ. CDR3 sequence (DNA): TGCGCCAGCAGCCCGGACAACGGAAACACCATATATTTT. It yields the protein CASSPDNGNTIYF.

A few counts support this clonotype. The chain employs TRBV28 and TRBJ2-1, with 7 positions matching TRBD2. The V gene end was trimmed by 6 bases and the J gene end by 8 bases; junction bases not matched to a gene: 7. CDR1 is MDHEN and CDR2 is SYDVKM in the germline V gene. This CDR3 comprises 13 residues. CDR3 nucleotides: TGTGCCAGCAGATTACGACTAGCCTATGAGCAGTTCTTC. Protein: CASRLRLAYEQFF.